These T cell receptor beta chains were read from a single sample in a study of cytomegalovirus exposure and HLA in healthy donors. Here immunoSEQ multiplex PCR was the method, and the copy in TCRdb shows in-frame clones only, minus some. The table records 100,000 to 150,000 clones, under 85% of them present only once. Sequencing used PBMCs. All receptors derive from a woman in her 40s in good health and CMV-seropositive. Both conserved end residues are trimmed from each CDR3. Each record gives: J gene, V gene, CDR3 protein.

>TRBJ2-5|TRBV10-2
ASSEDKLWETQY
>TRBJ1-5|TRBV25-1
ASIGGRLYSNQPQH
>TRBJ2-5|TRBV4-1
ASSQEGLAGPQETQY
>TRBJ2-2|TRBV4-1
ASSQDRVAGGISTGELF
>TRBJ2-5|TRBV13
ASSLSTGLAVQETQY
>TRBJ2-7|TRBV30
AWRPGQGSEQY
>TRBJ2-7|TRBV18
ASSRGQREAYEQY
>TRBJ2-3|TRBV4-1
ASSQAGTADTQY
>TRBJ2-6|TRBV6-4
ASSGGTAGANVLT
>TRBJ2-5|TRBV9
ASSGLGTRGGPETQY
>TRBJ2-5|TRBV2
ASSDGGYQTQY
>TRBJ2-5|TRBV7-3
ASSPTGSQETQY
>TRBJ2-5|TRBV27
ASSKDRGRETQY
>TRBJ2-4|TRBV19
ASSIPGDGTKNIQY
>TRBJ1-1|TRBV2
ASRKIGPGDTEAF
>TRBJ2-5|TRBV2
ASSSGHETQY
>TRBJ2-5|TRBV7-8
ASSPTGGEETQY
>TRBJ2-5|TRBV7-9
ASSSRQQETQY
>TRBJ2-1|TRBV6-1
ASRLRLGGSYEQF
>TRBJ2-3|TRBV4-2
ASSQIPLTGGRTDTQY
>TRBJ1-1|TRBV27
ASSYRQNTEAF
>TRBJ2-7|TRBV7-9
SSSSTSYEQY
>TRBJ2-2|TRBV19
ASRLLAGGLAGELF
>TRBJ2-5|TRBV6-5
ASSSGSFQETQY
>TRBJ2-2|TRBV4-1
ASSPIAAYTGELF
>TRBJ2-5|TRBV18
ASSPAGGGETQY
>TRBJ2-5|TRBV4-1
ASSPSLGTPGGETQY
>TRBJ2-2|TRBV11-2
ASKLANTGELF
>TRBJ2-5|TRBV4-3
ASSQYSRETQY
>TRBJ1-5|TRBV5-5
ASSFVPSDTNQPQH
>TRBJ2-6|TRBV29-1
SVREIWSGANVLT